These T cell receptor beta chains were read from a single sample in a study of blood T cell repertoires in COVID-19. The repertoire was sequenced with immunoSEQ multiplex PCR; TCRdb's copy has only in-frame clones and lacks some. The sample yields about 220,000 clones, over 75% seen once. The specimen was peripheral blood. Source of these receptors: a human donor in a cohort sampled during active COVID-19. Both conserved end residues are part of each CDR3. The D gene is left open where the match is weak. Only part of the rows carry a size: once, few, many, or a class if the clone is expanded.

clone_size	d_call	v_call	j_call	cdr3_nt	cdr3_aa
-	-	TRBV5-1	TRBJ2-2	TGCGCCAGCAGCTTGGGACAGAACACCGGGGAGCTGTTTTTT	CASSLGQNTGELFF
-	-	TRBV5-8	TRBJ1-6	TGTGCCAGCAGCTTGGGACAATATAATTCACCCCTCCACTTT	CASSLGQYNSPLHF
few	TRBD2	TRBV28	TRBJ2-7	TGTGCCACTTCACTAGCGGGAGGGTACGAGCAGTACTTC	CATSLAGGYEQYF
-	TRBD1	TRBV3-1/TRBV3-2	TRBJ2-5	TGTGCCAGCAGCCAAGAAGCGACAGGGGTAGTAGAGACCCAGTACTTC	CASSQEATGVVETQYF
once	-	TRBV9	TRBJ1-4	TGTGCCAGCAGCTCGCGACAGACCAATGAAAAACTGTTTTTT	CASSSRQTNEKLFF
once	TRBD1	TRBV30	TRBJ1-3	TGTGCCTGGAGGAACAGGGGAGGTAACACCATATATTTT	CAWRNRGGNTIYF
-	-	TRBV6-5	TRBJ2-7	TGTGCCAGCAGGATCGGGATTAGCTCCTACGAGCAGTACTTC	CASRIGISSYEQYF
-	TRBD1	TRBV7-2	TRBJ1-1	TGTGCCAGCAGGGGGACAGGGATGAACACTGAAGCTTTCTTT	CASRGTGMNTEAFF
-	-	TRBV9	TRBJ2-1	TGTGCCAGCAGCGTAGGTGGACTCCCGAGCTCCTACAATGAGCAGTTCTTC	CASSVGGLPSSYNEQFF
-	TRBD2	TRBV5-6	TRBJ2-2	TGTGCCAGCATCTTGGCGGGGGAGAACACCGGGGAGCTGTTTTTT	CASILAGENTGELFF
-	TRBD1	TRBV28	TRBJ2-2	TGTGCCAGCAGTTTTGGACAGGGGCTCCCCGGGGAGCTGTTTTTT	CASSFGQGLPGELFF
-	TRBD2	TRBV7-3	TRBJ2-1	TGTGCCAGCAGCCCCACACAGACTAGCGGAGAGCAGTTCTTC	CASSPTQTSGEQFF
-	TRBD1	TRBV4-1	TRBJ2-7	TGCGCCAGCAGCCAAGCAGGGGGCCCGTGGTACGAGCAGTACTTC	CASSQAGGPWYEQYF
once	TRBD2	TRBV6-2/TRBV6-3	TRBJ2-3	TGTGCCAGCAGTTACCCTAGAGGACTAGCGGGAAGGACCAGCACAGATACGCAGTATTTT	CASSYPRGLAGRTSTDTQYF
-	TRBD2	TRBV7-3	TRBJ2-2	TGTGCCAGCAGCTTAACTAGCGGGAGGGCCGCCGGGGAGCTGTTTTTT	CASSLTSGRAAGELFF
-	-	TRBV7-3	TRBJ2-2	TGTGCCAGCAGCTTAATGGGGGCAGGGATTACCGGGGAGCTGTTTTTT	CASSLMGAGITGELFF
-	-	TRBV3-1/TRBV3-2	TRBJ1-1	TGTGCCAGCAGCCAGACAAGATATGTTGAAGCTTTCTTT	CASSQTRYVEAFF